The present entry profiles one T cell receptor (beta chain) with its context. Produced via immunoSEQ multiplex PCR; TCRdb's table is partial and in-frame only. The data show under 150,000 clones, with 80% seen just once and roughly 1.9% held by the top ten. This record comes from a study of blood T cell repertoires in COVID-19. Study-level background: Whether acute or convalescent, the COVID-19 samples came from the United States, Italy and Spain. From T cells, B-cell-depleted T cells, or PBMCs came the material, which was cDNA or gDNA.

This receptor was taken from a man between 65 and 79 years old with acute or convalescent COVID-19. The sequencing input was peripheral blood.

The CDR3 nucleotides read TGTGCCAGCAGCCCAGGGACTTCCGTCAAAGAGACCCAGTACTTC. The encoded protein is CASSPGTSVKETQYF. V gene TRBV5-5 combines with J gene TRBJ2-5; D may be TRBD2 (6 bases). V was pared by 4 bases and J by 3 bases, with 16 bases between. The CDR3 totals 15 residues. Germline assignment: CDR1 SGHKS and CDR2 YYEKEE (reference sequence). Based on the CDR3 plus reference TRBV5-5 and TRBJ2-5, the full variable domain is DAGVTQSPTHLIKTRGQQVTLRCSPISGHKSVSWYQQVLGQGPQFIFQYYEKEERGRGNFPDRFSARQFPNYSSELNVNALLLGDSALYLCASSPGTSVKETQYFGPGTRLLVL.